Listed here are 8 T cell receptor beta chains from one sample, sequenced in a study of blood T cell repertoires in COVID-19. TCRdb's copy holds only in-frame clones and misses some; the assay was immunoSEQ multiplex PCR. The table lists about 280,000 clones, approximately 85% of them singletons. Material for sequencing was peripheral blood. The receptors shown here come from a human donor in a cohort sampled during active COVID-19.

This chain uses TRBV28 with TRBJ1-6; 12 bases are a match to TRBD1. Germline V CDR1 and CDR2: MDHEN, SYDVKM. This CDR3 has 15 residues. The junction had 6 bases not matched to a gene; V was cut back by 6 bases and J by 9 bases. CDR3: CASRYRDRGLSPLHF. Written as DNA, the CDR3 is TGTGCCAGCAGGTACCGGGACAGGGGGCTTTCACCCCTCCACTTT. Supplemented by reference TRBV28 and TRBJ1-6, the full variable domain reads DVKVTQSSRYLVKRTGEKVFLECVQDMDHENMFWYRQDPGLGLRLIYFSYDVKMKEKGDIPEGYSVSREKKERFSLILESASTNQTSMYLCASRYRDRGLSPLHFGNGTRLTVT.

The V gene is TRBV27, the J gene TRBJ2-1; 7 bases align to TRBD2. CDR1 is MNHEY, CDR2 SMNVEV, per germline (reference sequence). This CDR3 contains 16 residues. Trimming took 5 bases from V and 9 from J; bases not matched to a gene: 16. The CDR3 sequence: CASSPPASGGIGEQFF. The CDR3 DNA reads TGTGCCAGCAGTCCCCCAGCTAGCGGAGGCATCGGTGAGCAGTTCTTC.

V and J are TRBV18 and TRBJ2-3; tentatively, D is TRBD2 (6 bases). CDR1 KGHSH and CDR2 LQKENI come from the germline V gene. This CDR3 region has 16 residues. V was trimmed by 6 bases and J by 3 bases, leaving 19 bases between them. DNA for the CDR3: TGTGCCAGCTCCCCCTCGGCGGGAAGGAGGACAGATACGCAGTATTTT. Encoded protein: CASSPSAGRRTDTQYF.

This chain uses TRBV28 with TRBJ2-1; TRBD2 matches at 10 bases. The CDR3 is 15 amino acids. The germline V gene encodes CDR1 MDHEN and CDR2 SYDVKM. Losses at the gene ends were 4 bases for V and 9 bases for J; bases not matched to a gene: 9. The CDR3 spells CASSSAAGGPVEQFF. Here the CDR3 DNA reads TGTGCCAGCAGTTCCGCAGCGGGAGGGCCGGTTGAGCAGTTCTTC.

V usage is TRBV24-1 and J usage is TRBJ2-3; 10 bases are shared with TRBD1. CDR3 length: 15 residues. Germline V gene data show CDR1 as KGHDR and CDR2 as SFDVKD. V shed 3 bases and J 4 bases; nucleotides not matched to a gene: 3. The CDR3 DNA reads TGTGCCACCAGTGATCCGACAGGGGGCGCAGATACGCAGTATTTT. Translation: CATSDPTGGADTQYF.

This sequence joins TRBV9 and TRBJ2-3; D is unresolved. The germline CDR1 and CDR2 sequences are SGDLS and YYNGEE. This CDR3 spans 13 amino acids. V shed 0 bases and J shed 7 bases, with 9 bases lying between them. The CDR3 coding sequence is TGTGCCAGCAGCGTAGAAGATGAGCATACGCAGTATTTT. It translates to CASSVEDEHTQYF.

V usage is TRBV9 and J usage is TRBJ2-5, with D possibly TRBD2 on 6 matching bases. Germline V CDR1 and CDR2: SGDLS, YYNGEE. The CDR3 sequence is 15 residues long. Trimming took 4 bases from V and 1 from J, leaving 14 bases between them. The CDR3 nucleotides are TGTGCCAGCAGCTCCCGGCGGGACTTCCAAGAGACCCAGTACTTC. Translation gives CASSSRRDFQETQYF.

The chain couples TRBV3-1 (or the pseudogene TRBV3-2) to TRBJ2-3; TRBD2 agrees at 10 bases. Unmatched junction bases numbered 20, after V lost 4 bases and J lost 4 bases. CDR3 length: 20 amino acids. In germline, CDR1 is LGHDT, CDR2 YNNKEL (reference sequence). The CDR3 reads CASSPIGDPSSGSRPDTQYF. As DNA, the CDR3 is TGTGCCAGCAGCCCGATCGGGGACCCCTCTAGCGGGAGTAGGCCAGATACGCAGTATTTT.